The 13 T cell receptor beta chains reported below all come from one sample, sequenced in a study of T-cell memory formation after mild COVID-19. TCRdb redid the calling of the 5' RACE reads with MiXCR, one entry per CDR3 protein. The profile shows 180,000 or so distinct CDR3 sequences, more than 9% of them singletons. The material sequenced was PBMCs or a T cell subset sorted from them (not recorded which). These receptors originate from a man between 18 and 29 years old who had mild COVID-19 (a few samples of this study predate the infection). Cell type and time point are not known.

This clonotype was detected only a few times. The rearrangement joins TRBV12-3 or TRBV12-4 to TRBJ2-1; possible D gene TRBD2, 6 bases. With 2 bases removed from V and 4 bases from J, the gap between germline ends came to 12 bases. The length of the CDR3 is 15 residues. The CDR3 nucleotides are TGTGCCAGCAGTTTACTCCTAGCGTTGTACAATGAGCAGTTCTTC. Protein product: CASSLLLALYNEQFF.

This chain uses TRBV2 with TRBJ2-5; tentative D call: TRBD2 (5 bases). Trimming took off 4 bases at V and 2 bases at J, with 8 bases between the two ends. The CDR3 is 13 amino acids. Germline values: CDR1 SNHLY, CDR2 FYNNEI. CDR3 loop: CASSGGLQETQYF. The CDR3 DNA follows: TGTGCCAGCAGTGGCGGGCTTCAAGAGACCCAGTACTTC.

The chain carries TRBV5-5 and TRBJ2-5; D might be TRBD1 or TRBD2, each matching 5 bases. CDR1 is SGHKS and CDR2 is YYEKEE in the germline V gene (reference sequence). This CDR3 is built from 15 residues. Trimming removed 2 bases from V and 1 base from J, with 12 bases in between. The CDR3 region is CASSFQSGTQETQYF. As DNA, the CDR3 is TGTGCCAGCAGCTTTCAGTCCGGGACCCAAGAGACCCAGTACTTC. The variable domain in full, with the rest retrieved from reference TRBV5-5 and TRBJ2-5, is DAGVTQSPTHLIKTRGQQVTLRCSPISGHKSVSWYQQVLGQGPQFIFQYYEKEERGRGNFPDRFSARQFPNYSSELNVNALLLGDSALYLCASSFQSGTQETQYFGPGTRLLVL.

This clonotype has just a few counts. The chain uses TRBV7-9 and TRBJ2-3, with D possibly being TRBD2 (6 bases). V gave up 4 bases and J gave up 4 bases, with 21 bases separating them. The CDR3 totals 17 residues. The germline V gene has CDR1 SEHNR and CDR2 FQNEAQ (reference sequence). DNA of the CDR3: TGTGCCAGCAGCTCACCGGCGGGACTGGCCCAGGCAGATACGCAGTATTTT. Its protein is CASSSPAGLAQADTQYF.

CDR3 DNA sequence: TGTGCCAGCACCCCGAGGGCTATAGCCGGGACAGATACGCAGTATTTT. This codes for CASTPRAIAGTDTQYF. The chain employs TRBV7-6 and TRBJ2-3; weak D call: TRBD2 (5 bases). The V and J ends lost 7 bases and 3 bases respectively, with 20 bases between them. The CDR3 consists of 16 residues. Germline-derived CDR1 and CDR2 are SGHVS and FNYEAQ.

This chain connects TRBV6-1 to TRBJ2-3; the match to TRBD2 covers 12 bases. Germline V gene data show CDR1 as MNHNS and CDR2 as SASEGT. V lost 1 base to trimming and J lost 0 bases; unmatched junction nucleotides: 5. The CDR3 contains 18 residues. The chain's CDR3 is CASSEGTSGAPSTDTQYF. As DNA, the CDR3 is TGTGCCAGCAGTGAAGGGACTAGCGGGGCCCCTAGCACAGATACGCAGTATTTT.

This clonotype has a count of ten or more. The gene calls are TRBV5-1 and TRBJ1-1; D is unresolved. V was shortened by 7 bases and J by 1 base, with 11 bases between the two germline ends. This CDR3 contains 13 residues. Germline loops: CDR1 SGHRS, CDR2 YFSETQ. The chain's CDR3 is CASQSDPNTEAFF. CDR3 bases: TGCGCCAGCCAAAGTGATCCGAACACTGAAGCTTTCTTT. Based on the CDR3 plus reference TRBV5-1 and TRBJ1-1, the full variable domain is KAGVTQTPRYLIKTRGQQVTLSCSPISGHRSVSWYQQTPGQGLQFLFEYFSETQRNKGNFPGRFSGRQFSNSRSEMNVSTLELGDSALYLCASQSDPNTEAFFGQGTRLTVV.

There are a few counts of this clonotype. The J gene is TRBJ1-2, the V gene TRBV5-6; 7 nucleotides line up with TRBD1. The trim removed 4 bases at V and 4 bases at J, leaving 10 bases unmatched. Germline V gene sequence: CDR1 SGHDT, CDR2 YYEEEE. This CDR3 has 15 amino acids. The CDR3 region has the DNA TGTGCCAGCAGCCGTCCCCAGGGACAGATCTATGGCTACACCTTC. This codes for CASSRPQGQIYGYTF.

This clonotype was counted a few times. The chain links TRBV13 to TRBJ2-7; 10 nucleotides agree with TRBD1. The V segment lost 6 bases and the J segment 3 bases; nucleotides outside the gene matches: 5. Germline loops: CDR1 PRHDT, CDR2 FYEKMQ (reference sequence). The CDR3 has 14 residues. The CDR3 is CASSRRDRGYEQYF. The CDR3 DNA sequence: TGTGCCAGCAGTCGCCGGGACAGGGGCTACGAGCAGTACTTC.

In its sample, this clonotype was seen a few times. The gene calls are TRBV12-3 or TRBV12-4 and TRBJ2-3; 11 positions agree with TRBD2. The CDR3 spans 14 residues. After removal of 6 bases from V and 4 bases from J, the junction contained 3 bases not matched to a gene. The CDR3: CASRVAGGPDTQYF. CDR3 coding DNA: TGTGCCAGCAGAGTAGCGGGGGGGCCAGATACGCAGTATTTT.

The chain couples TRBV20-1 to TRBJ1-2; tentatively, D is TRBD1 (6 bases). Germline CDR1 is DFQATT and CDR2 is SNEGSKA (reference sequence). The germline V and J ends were trimmed by 2 bases and 3 bases, with 10 bases remaining between them. CDR3 length equals 13 residues. The CDR3 region has the DNA TGCAGTGCTAGACTTCGACAGGACTATGGCTACACCTTC. The encoded protein is CSARLRQDYGYTF.

The chain uses TRBV11-2 and TRBJ2-3; D unclear. This CDR3 region has 13 residues. Germline values: CDR1 SGHAT, CDR2 FQNNGV. V was trimmed by 0 bases and J by 11 bases, leaving 12 bases between them. The DNA for the CDR3 is TGTGCCAGCAGCTTAGATGGTCCGAAAGGGCAGTATTTT. This sequence encodes CASSLDGPKGQYF. The variable domain in full, with the rest retrieved from reference TRBV11-2 and TRBJ2-3, is EAGVAQSPRYKIIEKRQSVAFWCNPISGHATLYWYQQILGQGPKLLIQFQNNGVVDDSQLPKDRFSAERLKGVDSTLKIQPAKLEDSAVYLCASSLDGPKGQYFGPGTRLTVL.

This clonotype was seen many times. This chain links TRBV7-2 with TRBJ1-1; the D is unclear. CDR3 length: 15 amino acids. From germline, CDR1 is SGHTA and CDR2 FQGNSA. With 2 bases removed from V and 0 bases from J, the gap between germline ends came to 10 bases. CDR3 coding DNA: TGTGCCAGCAGCTTAAACTTTCTCTTGAACACTGAAGCTTTCTTT. Translating gives CASSLNFLLNTEAFF.